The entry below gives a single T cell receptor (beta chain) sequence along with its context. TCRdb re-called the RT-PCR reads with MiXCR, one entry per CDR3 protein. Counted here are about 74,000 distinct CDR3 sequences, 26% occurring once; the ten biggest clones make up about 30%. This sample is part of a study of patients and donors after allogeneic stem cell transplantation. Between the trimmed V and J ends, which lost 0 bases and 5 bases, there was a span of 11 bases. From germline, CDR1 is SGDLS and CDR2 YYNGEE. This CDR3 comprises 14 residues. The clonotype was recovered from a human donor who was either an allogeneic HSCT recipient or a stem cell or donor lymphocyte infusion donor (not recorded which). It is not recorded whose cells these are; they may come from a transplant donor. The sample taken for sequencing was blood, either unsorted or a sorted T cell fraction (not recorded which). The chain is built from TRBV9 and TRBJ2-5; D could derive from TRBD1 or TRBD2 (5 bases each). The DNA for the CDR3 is TGTGCCAGCAGCGTAGATAAGGGGACGGAGACCCAGTACTTC. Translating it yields CASSVDKGTETQYF.